The rows below give T cell receptor beta chains drawn from one sample of a study of cytomegalovirus exposure and HLA in healthy donors. Using immunoSEQ multiplex PCR, the repertoire was profiled, and TCRdb retains in-frame clones only, with some absent. Of 140,000 to 150,000 clones in the sample, 60% to 85% are singletons; the top ten hold 6.5% to 8.5%. The specimen was PBMCs. The receptors shown here come from a woman in her thirties or forties in good health and CMV-seropositive. CDR3s include the opening cysteine and the closing phenylalanine or tryptophan. D genes are given only for firm matches. Expanded clones get a size class; other rows say once, few or many, or leave the size out.

D gene	CDR3 length	clone size	V gene	J gene	CDR3 protein	CDR3 DNA
TRBD2	15	.	TRBV27	TRBJ2-5	CASTYSGGAGETQYF	TGTGCCAGCACCTATAGCGGGGGGGCCGGGGAGACCCAGTACTTC
.	12	.	TRBV5-1	TRBJ2-5	CASSLPPETQYF	TGCGCCAGCAGCCTACCCCCAGAGACCCAGTACTTC
.	13	.	TRBV6-1	TRBJ2-1	CASKRTDYNEQFF	TGTGCCAGCAAAAGGACAGACTACAATGAGCAGTTCTTC
.	12	.	TRBV19	TRBJ1-5	CASRGGNQPQHF	TGTGCCAGTAGGGGGGGGAATCAGCCCCAGCATTTT
TRBD1	15	few	TRBV7-6	TRBJ2-1	CASSLGQGGSREQFF	TGTGCCAGCAGCTTGGGACAGGGGGGGTCGAGGGAGCAGTTCTTC
.	12	few	TRBV6-1	TRBJ1-1	CASNPGTAEAFF	TGTGCCAGCAACCCGGGTACCGCTGAAGCTTTCTTT
.	15	few	TRBV7-3	TRBJ1-2	CASSEPGTSNYGYTF	TGTGCCAGCAGCGAGCCCGGGACAAGTAACTATGGCTACACCTTC
.	13	.	TRBV25-1	TRBJ1-2	CASSPPGGGGYTF	TGTGCCAGCAGTCCCCCGGGGGGGGGTGGCTACACCTTC
.	12	.	TRBV10-3	TRBJ1-2	CAISELADGYTF	TGTGCCATCAGTGAGCTGGCTGATGGCTACACCTTC
.	15	few	TRBV7-2	TRBJ1-1	CASSLTGYYGPEAFF	TGTGCCAGCAGCTTAACAGGCTACTACGGGCCTGAAGCTTTCTTT
TRBD2	17	.	TRBV5-1	TRBJ2-5	CASSFPGLAGGRETQYF	TGCGCCAGCAGCTTCCCCGGACTAGCGGGGGGGAGAGAGACCCAGTACTTC
TRBD2	19	.	TRBV7-9	TRBJ2-3	CASSRAGSSGGASTDTQYF	TGTGCCAGCAGCCGAGCGGGGAGTAGCGGGGGCGCGAGCACAGATACGCAGTATTTT
.	13	.	TRBV30	TRBJ1-5	CAWSVGGDQPQHF	TGTGCCTGGAGTGTTGGGGGGGATCAGCCCCAGCATTTT
TRBD1	17	.	TRBV28	TRBJ2-7	CASSSIRQGPTPYEQYF	TGTGCCAGCAGTTCAATTCGACAGGGGCCAACTCCCTACGAGCAGTACTTC
TRBD2	12	.	TRBV30	TRBJ2-7	CAGRLAGGEQYF	TGTGCCGGGAGACTAGCGGGGGGCGAGCAGTACTTC
.	12	.	TRBV7-9	TRBJ2-5	CASSLGVETQYF	TGTGCCAGCAGCTTAGGCGTAGAGACCCAGTACTTC
.	16	.	TRBV4-2	TRBJ2-1	CASSRESGYSYNEQFF	TGTGCCAGCAGCCGCGAATCAGGGTACTCCTACAATGAGCAGTTCTTC
TRBD2	17	once	TRBV4-2	TRBJ2-7	CASSQAVSGGNSYEQYF	TGTGCCAGCAGCCAAGCCGTCAGCGGGGGGAACTCCTACGAGCAGTACTTC
.	15	once	TRBV5-1	TRBJ2-3	CASSFGGTSTDTQYF	TGCGCCAGCAGCTTCGGGGGAACTAGCACAGATACGCAGTATTTT
.	16	.	TRBV18	TRBJ1-5	CASSPIGGRSNQPQHF	TGTGCCAGCTCACCGATAGGGGGACGCAGCAATCAGCCCCAGCATTTT
.	15	.	TRBV7-3	TRBJ2-6	CASSLGAAGANVLTF	TGTGCCAGCAGCTTAGGGGCAGCTGGGGCCAACGTCCTGACTTTC
.	12	.	TRBV7-2	TRBJ1-6	CASSPSATPLHF	TGTGCCAGCAGCCCCAGCGCGACACCCCTCCACTTT
.	17	.	TRBV6-1	TRBJ1-6	CASSDPREGFYNSPLHF	TGTGCCAGCAGTGACCCGAGGGAGGGCTTCTATAATTCACCCCTCCACTTT
.	12	.	TRBV10-3	TRBJ2-1	CAISTGGNEQFF	TGTGCCATCAGTACAGGCGGCAATGAGCAGTTCTTC